This entry lists 7 T cell receptor beta chains sequenced from one sample in a study of response to subunit inactivated influenza vaccine. TCRdb re-analysed the RT-PCR reads in MiXCR, keeping a single row per CDR3 protein. The sample lists around 760,000 distinct CDR3 sequences; approximately 15% were seen once. This material consisted of PBMCs from blood, taken approximately 15 days before vaccination. The receptors were sampled from a man in his forties or fifties who received an inactivated influenza vaccine.

The chain combines TRBV12-3 or TRBV12-4 with TRBJ1-5; no firm D call. The CDR3 covers 12 residues. V was clipped by 3 bases and J by 8 bases, with 8 bases between them. CDR3 in DNA: TGTGCCAGCAGTTTCCCACGTGAGCCCCAGCATTTT. Its translation is CASSFPREPQHF.

In this sample, this clonotype turned up once. The V and J genes are TRBV20-1 and TRBJ2-3; 12 nucleotides match TRBD2. Trimming took 7 bases from V and 6 from J; bases not matched to a gene: 8. CDR3 length: 14 amino acids. Looked up from germline, CDR1 is DFQATT and CDR2 is SNEGSKA (reference sequence). The CDR3 nucleotides read TGCAGTGGAAGAGCCGGGACTAGCGGGGATACGCAGTATTTT. Residues: CSGRAGTSGDTQYF.

J is TRBJ2-7 and V is TRBV30; TRBD1 matches at 8 bases. This CDR3 region has 14 residues. Germline V gene sequence: CDR1 GTSNPN, CDR2 SVGIG (reference sequence). With 3 bases clipped from V and 0 bases from J, the junction kept 4 bases outside the gene matches. CDR3 nucleotides: TGTGCCTGGAGACGAACAGGGGGCTCCTACGAGCAGTACTTC. Translated: CAWRRTGGSYEQYF. Full variable domain (outside the CDR3, taken from reference TRBV30 and TRBJ2-7): SQTIHQWPATLVQPVGSPLSLECTVEGTSNPNLYWYRQAAGRGLQLLFYSVGIGQISSEVPQNLSASRPQDRQFILSSKKLLLSDSGFYLCAWRRTGGSYEQYFGPGTRLTVT.

This clonotype was seen repeatedly, ten times or more. The chain is built from TRBV7-2 and TRBJ1-6, with D maybe TRBD1 (5 bases). CDR3 size: 14 residues. V shed 0 bases and J shed 7 bases, with 7 bases lying between them. CDR1 SGHTA and CDR2 FQGNSA come from the germline V gene. The CDR3 bases are TGTGCCAGCAGCTTAGCCGCAGGGAATTCACCCCTCCACTTT. Amino acids: CASSLAAGNSPLHF.

This chain connects TRBV5-6 to TRBJ1-6; D not resolved. The CDR3 spans 13 residues. The germline V gene encodes CDR1 SGHDT and CDR2 YYEEEE. The V and J ends lost 0 bases and 7 bases respectively, with 5 bases between them. CDR3: CASSLEANSPLHF. CDR3 DNA sequence: TGTGCCAGCAGCTTGGAGGCGAATTCACCCCTCCACTTT.

This clonotype has a handful of counts. The J gene is TRBJ2-7, the V gene TRBV6-5, with no clear D. CDR3 size: 12 residues. Germline V CDR1 and CDR2: MNHEY, SVGAGI. The V end lost 4 bases, the J end lost 6 bases, and 10 bases lay between the germline ends. The CDR3 here is CASSSYPLEQYF. CDR3 bases: TGTGCCAGCAGTTCCTACCCCCTCGAGCAGTACTTC.

The chain links TRBV7-9 to TRBJ1-1; D ambiguous. CDR1 is SEHNR and CDR2 is FQNEAQ in the germline V gene (reference sequence). The V and J ends lost 1 base and 3 bases respectively, with 12 bases between them. This CDR3 region has 15 residues. Here the CDR3 DNA reads TGTGCCAGCAGCTTAGGTTATCGGGGTTACACTGAAGCTTTCTTT. Translated, it gives CASSLGYRGYTEAFF.